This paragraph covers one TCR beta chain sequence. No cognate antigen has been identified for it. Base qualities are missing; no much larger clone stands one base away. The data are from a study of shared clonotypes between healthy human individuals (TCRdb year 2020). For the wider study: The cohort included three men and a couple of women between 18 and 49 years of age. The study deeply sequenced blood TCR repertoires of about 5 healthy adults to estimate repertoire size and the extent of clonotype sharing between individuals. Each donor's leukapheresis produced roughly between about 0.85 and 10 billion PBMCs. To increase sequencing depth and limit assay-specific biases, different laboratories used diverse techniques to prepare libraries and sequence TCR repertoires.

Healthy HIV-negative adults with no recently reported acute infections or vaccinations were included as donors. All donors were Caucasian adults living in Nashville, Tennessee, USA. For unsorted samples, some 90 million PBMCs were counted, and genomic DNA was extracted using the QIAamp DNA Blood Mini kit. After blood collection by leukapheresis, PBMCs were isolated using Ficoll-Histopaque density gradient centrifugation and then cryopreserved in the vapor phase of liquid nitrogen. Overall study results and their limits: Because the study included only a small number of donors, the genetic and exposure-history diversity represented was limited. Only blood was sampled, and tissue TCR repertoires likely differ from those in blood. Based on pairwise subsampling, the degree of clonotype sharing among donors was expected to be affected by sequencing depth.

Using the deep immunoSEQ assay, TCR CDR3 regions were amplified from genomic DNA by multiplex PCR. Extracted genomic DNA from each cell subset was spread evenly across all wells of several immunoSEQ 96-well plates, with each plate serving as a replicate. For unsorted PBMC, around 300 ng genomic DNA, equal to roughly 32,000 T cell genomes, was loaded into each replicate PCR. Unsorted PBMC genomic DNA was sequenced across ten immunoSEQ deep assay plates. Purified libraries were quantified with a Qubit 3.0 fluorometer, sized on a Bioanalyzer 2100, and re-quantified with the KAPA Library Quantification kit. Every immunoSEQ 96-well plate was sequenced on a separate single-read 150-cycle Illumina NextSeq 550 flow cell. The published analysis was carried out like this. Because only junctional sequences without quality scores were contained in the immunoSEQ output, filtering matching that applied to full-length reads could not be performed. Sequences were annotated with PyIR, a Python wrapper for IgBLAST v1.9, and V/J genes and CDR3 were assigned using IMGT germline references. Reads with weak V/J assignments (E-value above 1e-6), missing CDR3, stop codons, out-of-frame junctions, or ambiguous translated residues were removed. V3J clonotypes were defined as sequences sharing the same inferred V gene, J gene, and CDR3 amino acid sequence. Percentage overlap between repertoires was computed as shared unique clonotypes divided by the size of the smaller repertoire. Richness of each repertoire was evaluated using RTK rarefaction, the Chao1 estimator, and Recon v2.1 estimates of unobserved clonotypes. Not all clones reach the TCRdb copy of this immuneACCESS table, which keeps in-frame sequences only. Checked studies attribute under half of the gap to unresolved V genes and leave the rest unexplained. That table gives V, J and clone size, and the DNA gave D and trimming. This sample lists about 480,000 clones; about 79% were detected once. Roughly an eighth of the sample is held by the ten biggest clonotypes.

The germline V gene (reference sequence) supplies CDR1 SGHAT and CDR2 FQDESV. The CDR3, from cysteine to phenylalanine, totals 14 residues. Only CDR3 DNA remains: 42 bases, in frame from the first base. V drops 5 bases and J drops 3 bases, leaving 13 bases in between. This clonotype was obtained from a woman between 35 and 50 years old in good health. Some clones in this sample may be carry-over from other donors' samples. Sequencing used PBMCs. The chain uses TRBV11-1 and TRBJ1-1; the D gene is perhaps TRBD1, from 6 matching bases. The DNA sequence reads TGTGCCAGCAGCGACGGACAGCTCTACACTGAAGCTTTCTTT. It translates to CASSDGQLYTEAFF. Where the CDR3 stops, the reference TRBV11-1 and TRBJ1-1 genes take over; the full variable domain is EAEVAQSPRYKITEKSQAVAFWCDPISGHATLYWYRQILGQGPELLVQFQDESVVDDSQLPKDRFSAERLKGVDSTLKIQPAELGDSAMYLCASSDGQLYTEAFFGQGTRLTVV.